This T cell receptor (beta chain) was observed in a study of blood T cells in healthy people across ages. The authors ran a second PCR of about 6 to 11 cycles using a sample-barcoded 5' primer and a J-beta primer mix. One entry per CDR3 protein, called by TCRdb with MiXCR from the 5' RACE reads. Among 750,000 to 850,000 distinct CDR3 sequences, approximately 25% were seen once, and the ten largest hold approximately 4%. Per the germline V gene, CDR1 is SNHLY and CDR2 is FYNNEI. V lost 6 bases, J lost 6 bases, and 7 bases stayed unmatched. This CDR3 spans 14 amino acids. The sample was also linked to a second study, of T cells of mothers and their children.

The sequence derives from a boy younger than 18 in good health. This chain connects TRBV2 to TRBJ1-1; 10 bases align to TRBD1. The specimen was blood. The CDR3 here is CASSRQGAAAEAFF. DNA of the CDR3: TGTGCCAGCAGCCGACAGGGGGCAGCAGCTGAAGCTTTCTTT.